This T cell receptor beta chain was identified during a study of blood T cell repertoires in COVID-19. Across the whole study: In each case, the material was cDNA or gDNA derived from T cells, B-cell-depleted T cells, or PBMCs.

As concerns this clone: The same CDR3 can be traced to other DNA sequences in this sample.

In germline, CDR1 is SGHNT, CDR2 YYREEE (reference sequence). The CDR3 sequence is 15 residues long. V shed 0 bases and J 3 bases; nucleotides not matched to a gene: 3. Profiled with immunoSEQ multiplex PCR; TCRdb holds only in-frame clones, not every one. The table records about 100,000 clones, more than 75% of them present only once. The receptor was derived from a human donor in a cohort sampled during active COVID-19. The genes are TRBV5-4 and TRBJ2-3; TRBD1 matches 8 bases. The sample comprised peripheral blood. CDR3 region: CASSLGGQGTDTQYF. CDR3 coding DNA: TGTGCCAGCAGCTTGGGAGGACAGGGTACAGATACGCAGTATTTT.